One sample yielded the 23 T cell receptor beta chains listed below, sequenced in a study of blood T cell repertoires in COVID-19 (dated by TCRdb to between 2020 and 2021). Library preparation employed the immunoSEQ multiplex PCR assay. This is the immuneACCESS table as TCRdb keeps it, with only in-frame sequences that have V and J called. A part of the clones is gone; compared with another copy, unresolved V genes explain less than half, and the rest is unexplained. This sample gives some 220,000 clones in total; 80% of them show up just once. The ten largest clones represent more than 10% of the sample. The sample was peripheral blood. Source of these receptors: a human donor in a cohort sampled during active COVID-19.

The rearrangement links TRBV15 to TRBJ1-3, with 10 bases matching TRBD1. There are 14 residues in the CDR3. Germline CDR1 is LNHNV and CDR2 is YYDKDF (reference sequence). V gave up 7 bases and J gave up 6 bases; unmatched junction bases: 6. CDR3 sequence: CATTRDRGVNTIYF. CDR3 nucleotides: TGTGCCACCACCCGGGACAGGGGCGTAAACACCATATATTTT.

The rearrangement links TRBV4-3 to TRBJ1-1, with D uncertain. The CDR3 runs to 15 residues. Germline CDR1 LGHNA, CDR2 YSLEER. V was shortened by 4 bases and J by 0 bases, with 12 bases between the two germline ends. CDR3 DNA: TGCGCCAGCAGCCTCAGCACGGGAGTGAACACTGAAGCTTTCTTT. This codes for CASSLSTGVNTEAFF.

This clone was seen once. This sample also contains other DNA sequences that code for the same CDR3. This chain links TRBV18 with TRBJ1-2; the D gene is possibly TRBD1 (6 bases). The ends were cut back, 1 base at V and 3 bases at J, with 6 bases in the middle. The CDR3 covers 13 residues. Germline CDR1 is KGHSH and CDR2 is LQKENI. The CDR3 DNA sequence: TGTGCCAGCTCACCACAGGGGGACTATGGCTACACCTTC. This codes for CASSPQGDYGYTF.

The V gene is TRBV2, the J gene TRBJ2-7; D perhaps matches TRBD1 (5 bases). The CDR3 is 14 amino acids. Trimming shortened V by 5 bases and J by 2 bases, and 13 bases separated the two germline ends. Germline CDR1 reads SNHLY; CDR2 reads FYNNEI. In DNA, the CDR3 is TGTGCCAGCAGTAATATGGGGCACGCCTACGAGCAGTACTTC. Amino acids: CASSNMGHAYEQYF.

The chain carries TRBV27 and TRBJ1-3, with 9 bases matching TRBD1. Germline CDR1 is MNHEY and CDR2 is SMNVEV (reference sequence). V lost 5 bases, J lost 5 bases, and 4 bases stayed unmatched. The CDR3 is 14 amino acids. CDR3 in amino acids: CASSPGTGRNTIYF. The CDR3 DNA reads TGTGCCAGCAGTCCTGGGACAGGGCGAAACACCATATATTTT.

This chain joins TRBV29-1 and TRBJ2-7; TRBD2 aligns across 12 bases. Unmatched junction bases numbered 5, after V lost 1 base and J lost 4 bases. The length of the CDR3 is 15 residues. Germline CDR1 and CDR2: SQVTM and ANQGSEA. The CDR3 coding sequence is TGCAGCGTTGAAGTCCCTAGCGGGAGGGAGTACGAGCAGTACTTC. Translated: CSVEVPSGREYEQYF.

The rearrangement links TRBV7-2 to TRBJ2-7; 7 bases line up with TRBD2. Germline-derived CDR1 and CDR2 are SGHTA and FQGNSA. V lost 6 bases to trimming and J lost 3 bases; unmatched junction nucleotides: 14. This CDR3 is 16 amino acids long. CDR3 sequence: CASSQGGDLGVYEQYF. Here the CDR3 DNA reads TGTGCCAGCAGTCAGGGAGGGGATCTGGGGGTCTACGAGCAGTACTTC.

CDR3 amino acids: CASSSDRDDEQYF. The CDR3 region has the DNA TGCGCCAGCAGCTCGGACAGGGACGACGAGCAGTACTTC. The gene calls are TRBV5-1 and TRBJ2-7, with 8 positions matching TRBD1. The CDR3 has 13 residues. The trim removed 3 bases at V and 5 bases at J, leaving 4 bases unmatched. In germline, CDR1 is SGHRS, CDR2 YFSETQ.

The V and J genes are TRBV27 and TRBJ2-7, with TRBD2 as a possible D gene (5 bases). In germline, CDR1 is MNHEY, CDR2 SMNVEV (reference sequence). This CDR3 region has 12 residues. Trimming took 3 bases from V and 6 from J, leaving 9 bases between them. CDR3 sequence (DNA): TGTGCCAGCAGTTTCTCGGGGTCCGAGCAGTACTTC. It encodes CASSFSGSEQYF.

This clone was detected only a few times. V usage is TRBV5-4 and J usage is TRBJ1-5; D is unclear. With 2 bases removed from V and 2 bases from J, the gap between germline ends came to 8 bases. CDR3 length: 14 residues. From germline, CDR1 is SGHNT and CDR2 YYREEE (reference sequence). The CDR3 sequence is CASSLEGGNQPQHF. The CDR3 DNA reads as TGTGCCAGCAGCTTAGAGGGAGGCAATCAGCCCCAGCATTTT.

This clone occurred a few times. In nucleotides, the CDR3 is TGTGCCAGTAGTACAGGGCCAGATACGCAGTATTTT. Its protein is CASSTGPDTQYF. The chain uses TRBV19 and TRBJ2-3, with D possibly being TRBD1 (5 bases). V lost 4 bases and J 4 bases, leaving 6 bases between the germline ends. This CDR3 has 12 amino acids. The germline gives CDR1 LNHDA, CDR2 SQIVND (reference sequence).

The chain employs TRBV30 and TRBJ2-7, with 7 bases matching TRBD1. V lost 7 bases to trimming and J lost 5 bases; unmatched junction nucleotides: 5. Per germline, CDR1 GTSNPN and CDR2 SVGIG (reference sequence). The CDR3 spans 11 residues. The CDR3 region has the DNA TGTGCCTTCAACGACAGGGACGAGCAGTACTTC. The encoded protein is CAFNDRDEQYF.

This rearrangement joins TRBV12-3 or TRBV12-4 to TRBJ1-1; D might be TRBD1 (6 bases). This CDR3 contains 13 residues. Trimming left V 3 bases short and J 12 bases short, with 17 bases between. This CDR3 reads CASSFPQGPISFF. The CDR3 bases are TGTGCCAGCAGTTTCCCACAGGGTCCCATCTCTTTCTTT.

V is TRBV28 and J is TRBJ2-1; 9 bases line up with TRBD2. This CDR3 is built from 15 residues. Germline assignment: CDR1 MDHEN and CDR2 SYDVKM. V gave up 2 bases and J gave up 3 bases; unmatched junction bases: 2. For the CDR3, the DNA is TGTGCCAGCAGTTTACCTAGCGGGATCTACAATGAGCAGTTCTTC. Its protein is CASSLPSGIYNEQFF. Complete variable domain (other parts from reference TRBV28 and TRBJ2-1): DVKVTQSSRYLVKRTGEKVFLECVQDMDHENMFWYRQDPGLGLRLIYFSYDVKMKEKGDIPEGYSVSREKKERFSLILESASTNQTSMYLCASSLPSGIYNEQFFGPGTRLTVL.

This chain uses TRBV5-1 with TRBJ2-3, with 8 nucleotides matching TRBD2. Losses at the gene ends were 4 bases for V and 3 bases for J; bases not matched to a gene: 13. This CDR3 has 17 residues. The germline V gene encodes CDR1 SGHRS and CDR2 YFSETQ. The CDR3 region is CASSDSPSGRGTDTQYF. CDR3 nucleotides: TGCGCCAGCAGCGATAGCCCCAGCGGGAGAGGGACAGATACGCAGTATTTT.

V gene TRBV23-1 combines with J gene TRBJ1-2, with 7 nucleotides matching TRBD1. TRBV23-1 is an ORF, and what it does is uncertain. CDR3 length: 16 residues. With 0 bases clipped from V and 4 bases from J, the junction kept 8 bases outside the gene matches. Written as DNA, the CDR3 is TGCGCCAGCAGTCAATCCGGCCGACAGGGCACCTATGGCTACACCTTC. It is translated as CASSQSGRQGTYGYTF.

The chain links TRBV6-5 to TRBJ2-1; perhaps TRBD2 as D (6 bases). CDR3 length: 11 amino acids. V gave up 6 bases and J gave up 9 bases, with 9 bases separating them. CDR1 MNHEY and CDR2 SVGAGI come from the germline V gene. CDR3 in DNA: TGTGCCAGCAGCTTGGAGGGTGAGCAGTTCTTC. Translating gives CASSLEGEQFF.

The chain uses TRBV5-1 and TRBJ1-2, with D perhaps TRBD1 (6 bases). With 0 bases removed from V and 11 bases from J, the gap between germline ends came to 14 bases. The CDR3 runs to 13 residues. Germline CDR1 is SGHRS and CDR2 is YFSETQ. The CDR3 region is CASSLEGTSPYTF. CDR3 DNA: TGCGCCAGCAGCTTGGAGGGGACATCTCCTTACACCTTC.

This clone has a single count. The rearrangement joins TRBV7-3 to TRBJ2-3, with TRBD2 matching over 8 bases. Per the germline V gene, CDR1 is SGHTA and CDR2 is FQGTGA. Trimming cost V 5 bases and J 8 bases; bases outside gene matches: 6. The CDR3 has 13 amino acids. The DNA of the CDR3 is TGTGCCAGCAGCCCGGGGGGGAGTGCTACGCAGTATTTT. This codes for CASSPGGSATQYF.

The chain is built from TRBV15 and TRBJ1-1; 7 bases agree with TRBD1. CDR1 LNHNV and CDR2 YYDKDF come from the germline V gene (reference sequence). After removal of 3 bases from V and 4 bases from J, the junction contained 5 bases not matched to a gene. CDR3 length: 14 amino acids. CDR3 DNA: TGTGCCACCAGCAGTAGTGACAGGGCCACTGAAGCTTTCTTT. It codes for CATSSSDRATEAFF.

The sample holds one count of this clone. The V call is TRBV30, the J call TRBJ2-1; the match to TRBD2 covers 13 bases. This CDR3 spans 18 amino acids. The germline V gene has CDR1 GTSNPN and CDR2 SVGIG (reference sequence). Germline trimming cut 4 bases from V and 9 bases from J; bases unmatched to any gene: 18. The CDR3 DNA follows: TGTGCCTGGACCGCAACCGGGACTAGCGGGGTCGTCAAGGGTGAGCAGTTCTTC. As protein: CAWTATGTSGVVKGEQFF.

The chain carries TRBV11-2 and TRBJ2-5; D not certain. The CDR3 is 13 amino acids. From germline, CDR1 is SGHAT and CDR2 FQNNGV. The ends were cut back, 1 base at V and 0 bases at J, with 3 bases in the middle. CDR3 protein: CASSLADQETQYF. In DNA form, the CDR3 reads TGTGCCAGCAGCTTAGCCGACCAAGAGACCCAGTACTTC.

The gene calls are TRBV5-1 and TRBJ1-1; 8 bases line up with TRBD1. V lost 2 bases to trimming and J lost 1 base; unmatched junction nucleotides: 4. Germline V CDR1 and CDR2: SGHRS, YFSETQ. The CDR3 length is 15 residues. As DNA, the CDR3 is TGCGCCAGCAGCTTATCCGGGACAGGGAACACTGAAGCTTTCTTT. This codes for CASSLSGTGNTEAFF.